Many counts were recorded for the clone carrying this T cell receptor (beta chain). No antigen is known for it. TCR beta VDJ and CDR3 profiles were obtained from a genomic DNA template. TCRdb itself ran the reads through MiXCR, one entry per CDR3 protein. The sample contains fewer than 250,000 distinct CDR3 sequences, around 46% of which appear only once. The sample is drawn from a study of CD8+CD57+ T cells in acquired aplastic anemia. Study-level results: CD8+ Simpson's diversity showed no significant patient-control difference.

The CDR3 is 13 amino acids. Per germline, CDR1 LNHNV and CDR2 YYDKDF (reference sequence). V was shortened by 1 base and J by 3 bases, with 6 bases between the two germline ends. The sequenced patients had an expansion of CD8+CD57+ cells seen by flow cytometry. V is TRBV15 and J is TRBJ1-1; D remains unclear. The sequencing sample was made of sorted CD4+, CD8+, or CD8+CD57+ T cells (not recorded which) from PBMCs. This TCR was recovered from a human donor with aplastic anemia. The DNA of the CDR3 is TGTGCCACCAGCAGAGGCGATCACACTGAAGCTTTCTTT. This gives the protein CATSRGDHTEAFF.